The 29 T cell receptor beta chains listed next were all sequenced from one sample in a study of blood T cell repertoires in COVID-19. The method was immunoSEQ multiplex PCR; TCRdb's version includes in-frame clones alone and lacks a portion of them. The repertoire has 150,000 or so clones, around 86% of them found once; the top ten carry about 6%. Sample: peripheral blood. These receptors were taken from a man aged 80 or over with acute or convalescent COVID-19.

The rearrangement joins TRBV6-2 or TRBV6-3 to TRBJ1-3; TRBD1 agrees at 7 bases. The CDR3 totals 14 residues. Germline lookup yields CDR1 MNHEY and CDR2 SVGEGT. Losses at the gene ends were 6 bases for V and 4 bases for J; bases not matched to a gene: 6. In nucleotides, the CDR3 is TGTGCCAGCAGCGGGACAGTCTCGGGAAACACCATATATTTT. As protein: CASSGTVSGNTIYF.

The V gene is TRBV18, the J gene TRBJ2-5; TRBD1 might be the D (6 bases). The CDR3 has 13 amino acids. Germline CDR1 and CDR2: KGHSH and LQKENI. V lost 2 bases, J lost 6 bases, and 10 bases lay in between. This CDR3 reads CASSPETGQTQYF. The CDR3 DNA reads TGTGCCAGCTCACCAGAGACAGGTCAGACCCAGTACTTC.

CDR3 DNA: TGTGCCAGCTCAACTCCCTGGGACAGGGGATTATACGAGCAGTACTTC. Amino acid sequence: CASSTPWDRGLYEQYF. This chain links TRBV18 with TRBJ2-7, with 10 bases matching TRBD1. The CDR3 is made up of 16 amino acids. Germline trimming cut 5 bases from V and 4 bases from J; bases unmatched to any gene: 11. Per the germline V gene, CDR1 is KGHSH and CDR2 is LQKENI.

This clone was picked up one time. The V and J genes are TRBV28 and TRBJ1-1; 7 bases match TRBD1. Per the germline V gene, CDR1 is MDHEN and CDR2 is SYDVKM. The CDR3 runs to 12 residues. The CDR3 region is CASGQPNTEAFF. The CDR3 nucleotides are TGTGCTTCGGGACAGCCTAACACTGAAGCTTTCTTT. The full variable domain, rest sourced from reference TRBV28 and TRBJ1-1, is DVKVTQSSRYLVKRTGEKVFLECVQDMDHENMFWYRQDPGLGLRLIYFSYDVKMKEKGDIPEGYSVSREKKERFSLILESASTNQTSMYLCASGQPNTEAFFGQGTRLTVV.

This chain connects TRBV12-3 or TRBV12-4 to TRBJ2-7; tentative D call: TRBD1 (6 bases). The CDR3 runs 13 residues. The V end was cut by 5 bases, the J end by 2 bases, with 10 bases between. CDR3 protein: CASSPTGPYEQYF. CDR3 coding DNA: TGTGCCAGCAGTCCGACAGGACCCTACGAGCAGTACTTC.

The chain has TRBV4-1 and TRBJ1-5; TRBD1 aligns across 7 bases. V was pared by 1 base and J by 9 bases, with 6 bases of the junction left unmatched. The CDR3 runs 14 residues. Per the germline V gene, CDR1 is MGHRA and CDR2 is YSYEKL. CDR3 nucleotide sequence: TGCGCCAGCAGCCAAGTCACAGGGGTGCGGCCCCAGCATTTT. The encoded protein is CASSQVTGVRPQHF.

The chain joins TRBV24-1 to TRBJ1-2; D possibly corresponds to TRBD1 (6 bases). V lost 3 bases and J lost 2, with 9 bases in between. The CDR3 covers 14 residues. Per germline, CDR1 KGHDR and CDR2 SFDVKD. The CDR3 here is CATSDRTANYGYTF. DNA of the CDR3: TGTGCCACCAGTGATCGGACAGCCAACTATGGCTACACCTTC.

This chain joins TRBV27 and TRBJ2-3; 12 nucleotides line up with TRBD2. Germline V gives CDR1 MNHEY, CDR2 SMNVEV (reference sequence). Trimming cost V 5 bases and J 0 bases; bases outside gene matches: 9. The length of the CDR3 is 18 residues. This CDR3 reads CASSPGWTSGKSTDTQYF. The CDR3 DNA reads TGTGCCAGCAGTCCCGGGTGGACTAGCGGGAAGAGCACAGATACGCAGTATTTT.

This chain joins TRBV7-2 and TRBJ2-3; 8 bases line up with TRBD2. CDR1 and CDR2 (germline): SGHTA, FQGNSA. This CDR3 has 16 amino acids. The V and J ends lost 4 bases and 0 bases, in that order; junction bases with no gene match: 6. The CDR3 region is CASSSGSGISTDTQYF. CDR3 DNA: TGTGCCAGCAGCTCAGGTAGCGGGATTAGCACAGATACGCAGTATTTT.

The chain carries TRBV29-1 and TRBJ2-7, with D maybe TRBD1 (6 bases). V lost 5 bases and J 8 bases, leaving 16 bases between the germline ends. The CDR3 is 12 amino acids. From germline, CDR1 is SQVTM and CDR2 ANQGSEA. CDR3 in amino acids: CSVTTGGGQQYF. The CDR3 coding sequence is TGCAGCGTTACGACAGGAGGTGGACAGCAGTACTTC.

This sequence joins TRBV6-1 and TRBJ1-6; 7 bases fit TRBD1. CDR3 length: 14 amino acids. Germline lookup yields CDR1 MNHNS and CDR2 SASEGT. The ends lost 3 bases at V and 9 bases at J; junction bases unmatched: 5. CDR3 sequence reads: CASSEQGVASPLHF. In DNA, the CDR3 is TGTGCCAGCAGTGAGCAGGGGGTTGCTTCACCCCTCCACTTT.

V usage is TRBV29-1 and J usage is TRBJ1-2; D is unclear. Germline lookup yields CDR1 SQVTM and CDR2 ANQGSEA. V lost 7 bases to trimming and J lost 7 bases, with 13 bases between them. This CDR3 contains 11 residues. DNA for the CDR3: TGCAGCGGCGTTATTTCGGGTGGCTACACCTTC. Translation gives CSGVISGGYTF.

CDR3 region: CASSPLLGVAYNEQFF. The CDR3 DNA follows: TGTGCCAGCAGCCCGCTGCTCGGGGTCGCCTACAATGAGCAGTTCTTC. The chain recombines TRBV5-4 with TRBJ2-1; possible D gene TRBD2, 5 bases. Trimming took 4 bases from V and 2 from J, leaving 16 bases between them. The CDR3 extends over 16 amino acids. Germline assignment: CDR1 SGHNT and CDR2 YYREEE (reference sequence).

This clone was recorded only once. V gene TRBV19 combines with J gene TRBJ1-5; 7 nucleotides align to TRBD1. CDR1 and CDR2 (germline): LNHDA, SQIVND (reference sequence). CDR3 length equals 15 residues. The trim removed 7 bases at V and 1 base at J, leaving 7 bases unmatched. This chain's CDR3 is CASTTGWRSNQPQHF. DNA for the CDR3: TGTGCCAGTACGACAGGGTGGAGGAGCAATCAGCCCCAGCATTTT.

This clone was observed once. The rearrangement uses TRBV2 and TRBJ2-3, with a possible D match to TRBD2 (5 bases). Trimming took off 6 bases at V and 4 bases at J, with 20 bases between the two ends. The CDR3 runs 16 residues. Germline CDR1 SNHLY, CDR2 FYNNEI. The CDR3 region is CASSPPWRAESDTQYF. The CDR3 DNA reads as TGTGCCAGCAGCCCCCCTTGGCGGGCTGAGTCAGATACGCAGTATTTT.

This sequence joins TRBV5-1 and TRBJ2-2; 11 positions agree with TRBD2. V gave up 5 bases and J gave up 3 bases; unmatched junction bases: 6. This CDR3 spans 16 amino acids. The germline V gene has CDR1 SGHRS and CDR2 YFSETQ. Here the CDR3 DNA reads TGCGCCAGCAGACTCTCTAGCGGGGGGTACACCGGGGAGCTGTTTTTT. Translated, it gives CASRLSSGGYTGELFF.

This chain uses TRBV29-1 with TRBJ2-1, with D possibly matching TRBD2 (6 bases). This CDR3 spans 14 amino acids. V lost 4 bases and J 0 bases, leaving 10 bases between the germline ends. Germline CDR1 and CDR2: SQVTM and ANQGSEA. CDR3 DNA: TGCAGCGTTGGTGACGGGGGCTCCTACAATGAGCAGTTCTTC. Protein: CSVGDGGSYNEQFF.

The chain uses TRBV29-1 and TRBJ1-1; D perhaps matches TRBD1 (6 bases). Looked up from germline, CDR1 is SQVTM and CDR2 is ANQGSEA. Trimming stripped 6 bases from V and 5 bases from J, with 16 bases between. The CDR3 length is 13 residues. CDR3 in DNA: TGCAGCGTCCCCGGGACAAGTGGAACTGAAGCTTTCTTT. It yields the protein CSVPGTSGTEAFF.

This rearrangement joins TRBV7-3 to TRBJ2-1; 10 positions agree with TRBD2. V trimming: 5 bases; J trimming: 7 bases; junction bases outside the gene matches: 14. Germline values: CDR1 SGHTA, CDR2 FQGTGA. The CDR3 is made up of 17 amino acids. The CDR3 bases are TGTGCCAGCAGCCTACAGGGGGTAGCGGGAGGTGGGAATGAGCAGTTCTTC. Protein sequence: CASSLQGVAGGGNEQFF.

The V and J genes are TRBV5-1 and TRBJ2-1; 9 bases align to TRBD1. CDR1 is SGHRS, CDR2 YFSETQ, per germline. This CDR3 comprises 16 residues. Trimming cost V 0 bases and J 9 bases; bases outside gene matches: 10. CDR3 nucleotides: TGCGCCAGCAGCTTGGTGGGACAGGGCCTACAATCTGAGCAGTTCTTC. It is translated as CASSLVGQGLQSEQFF.

The V gene is TRBV28, the J gene TRBJ2-1, with a weak D call TRBD2 (5 bases). The germline V and J ends were trimmed by 7 bases and 7 bases, with 17 bases remaining between them. Germline assignment: CDR1 MDHEN and CDR2 SYDVKM. The CDR3 runs to 14 residues. Here the CDR3 DNA reads TGTGCCAGCACCCCCGGAGGCGGTTTGAATGAGCAGTTCTTC. This codes for CASTPGGGLNEQFF.

This chain connects TRBV3-1 (or the pseudogene TRBV3-2) to TRBJ1-2; perhaps TRBD1 as D (5 bases). There are 15 residues in the CDR3. Trimming left V 3 bases short and J 6 bases short, with 17 bases between. Germline V CDR1 and CDR2: LGHDT, YNNKEL (reference sequence). The CDR3 spells CASSHREGRSHGYTF. The CDR3 coding sequence is TGTGCCAGCAGCCACAGGGAGGGCAGGAGCCATGGCTACACCTTC.

This CDR3 is CATSDPGPGGLAGVMGNEQFF. The CDR3, as DNA: TGTGCCACCAGTGATCCGGGGCCGGGGGGACTAGCGGGAGTGATGGGCAATGAGCAGTTCTTC. The chain links TRBV24-1 to TRBJ2-1; 14 bases align to TRBD2. V was clipped by 3 bases and J by 6 bases; unmatched bases: 18. Germline V gives CDR1 KGHDR, CDR2 SFDVKD. CDR3 length: 21 residues.

This rearrangement joins TRBV6-5 to TRBJ2-7; 7 nucleotides agree with TRBD1. Unmatched junction bases numbered 7, after V lost 4 bases and J lost 10 bases. The CDR3 extends over 12 amino acids. Germline assignment: CDR1 MNHEY and CDR2 SVGAGI. DNA of the CDR3: TGTGCCAGCAGTTCCTCAGGGGGTATTCAGTACTTC. Translating it yields CASSSSGGIQYF.

This clone has only a few counts. The rearrangement links TRBV7-2 to TRBJ2-7; 7 bases fit TRBD2. Germline assignment: CDR1 SGHTA and CDR2 FQGNSA. V lost 6 bases, J lost 2 bases, and 1 base stayed unmatched. This CDR3 is built from 12 residues. In DNA form, the CDR3 reads TGTGCCAGCAGTCGGGGGGCCTACGAGCAGTACTTC. Its protein is CASSRGAYEQYF. Full variable domain (rest looked up from reference TRBV7-2 and TRBJ2-7): GAGVSQSPSNKVTEKGKDVELRCDPISGHTALYWYRQSLGQGLEFLIYFQGNSAPDKSGLPSDRFSAERTGGSVSTLTIQRTQQEDSAVYLCASSRGAYEQYFGPGTRLTVT.

In its sample, this clone was seen a few times. The chain has TRBV5-1 and TRBJ2-7; 7 nucleotides agree with TRBD1. The CDR3 totals 14 residues. Germline-derived CDR1 and CDR2 are SGHRS and YFSETQ. V dropped 0 bases and J dropped 3; count of bases not matched to a gene: 3. CDR3 region: CASSLGDRNYEQYF. In DNA, the CDR3 is TGCGCCAGCAGCTTGGGGGACAGAAACTACGAGCAGTACTTC. Looking up the rest from reference TRBV5-1 and TRBJ2-7 gives the full variable domain: KAGVTQTPRYLIKTRGQQVTLSCSPISGHRSVSWYQQTPGQGLQFLFEYFSETQRNKGNFPGRFSGRQFSNSRSEMNVSTLELGDSALYLCASSLGDRNYEQYFGPGTRLTVT.

The V gene is TRBV7-9, the J gene TRBJ1-2, with 8 bases matching TRBD1. Germline loops: CDR1 SEHNR, CDR2 FQNEAQ (reference sequence). This CDR3 contains 15 residues. Trimming took 5 bases from V and 4 from J; bases not matched to a gene: 9. CDR3 residues: CASSLTLTGAYGYTF. In DNA form, the CDR3 reads TGTGCCAGCAGCCTCACATTGACAGGGGCCTATGGCTACACCTTC.

This clone was seen a handful of times. This chain links TRBV5-6 with TRBJ2-7; possibly TRBD2 for D (5 bases). The V end lost 3 bases, the J end lost 0 bases, and 7 bases lay between the germline ends. This CDR3 has 13 amino acids. Germline CDR1 SGHDT, CDR2 YYEEEE. CDR3 region: CASSSGNSYEQYF. The CDR3 DNA follows: TGTGCCAGCAGCTCCGGGAACTCCTACGAGCAGTACTTC.

This clone was seen a single time. The chain employs TRBV5-1 and TRBJ2-7, with 9 bases matching TRBD2. The CDR3 spans 13 residues. Germline V gene lookup returns CDR1 SGHRS and CDR2 YFSETQ. After removal of 2 bases from V and 6 bases from J, the junction contained 3 bases not matched to a gene. The CDR3 DNA is TGCGCCAGCAGCTTTGGACTAGCGTTCGAGCAGTACTTC. Protein: CASSFGLAFEQYF.